One and the same sample provided the 31 T cell receptor beta chains below, sequenced in a study of CD8 T cells in Susac syndrome. cDNA came from roughly 0.47 to 1 ug RNA primed by random hexamers. One entry per CDR3 protein, called by TCRdb with MiXCR from the immunoSEQ multiplex PCR reads. The table lists some 190,000 distinct CDR3 sequences, almost 96% of them singletons. Sequenced: CD4+ T cells from PBMCs. The origin of the receptors is a human donor with multiple sclerosis.

The chain is built from TRBV12-3 or TRBV12-4 and TRBJ1-1, with D possibly matching TRBD1 (6 bases). Trimming left V 3 bases short and J 4 bases short, with 9 bases between. The CDR3 sequence is 13 residues long. The CDR3 sequence is CASSFGGPTEAFF. The DNA of the CDR3 is TGTGCCAGCAGTTTCGGGGGGCCCACTGAAGCTTTCTTT.

The chain combines TRBV4-2 with TRBJ2-3; D unclear. The CDR3 spans 15 residues. Trimming took off 1 base at V and 3 bases at J, with 11 bases between the two ends. Germline CDR1 reads LGHNA; CDR2 reads YNFKEQ. This chain's CDR3 is CASSQGPKETDTQYF. The CDR3 DNA follows: TGTGCCAGCAGCCAAGGCCCCAAAGAAACAGATACGCAGTATTTT.

This chain links TRBV9 with TRBJ2-3, with unresolved D. V lost 0 bases and J lost 2, with 10 bases in between. Germline V lookup: CDR1 SGDLS, CDR2 YYNGEE. The CDR3 is made up of 15 amino acids. The CDR3: CASSVGWSYTDTQYF. The DNA of the CDR3 is TGTGCCAGCAGCGTAGGGTGGTCCTACACAGATACGCAGTATTTT.

The chain couples TRBV2 to TRBJ2-1, with 10 bases lining up with TRBD2. Per germline, CDR1 SNHLY and CDR2 FYNNEI. The CDR3 is 15 residues long. Germline trimming cut 4 bases from V and 10 bases from J; bases unmatched to any gene: 10. Written as DNA, the CDR3 is TGTGCCAGCAGTGGTTCCAGCGGGGGGGCACGAGAGCAGTTCTTC. Its translation is CASSGSSGGAREQFF.

This clonotype was picked up one time. The V call is TRBV7-9, the J call TRBJ1-2; the match to TRBD1 covers 10 bases. The CDR3 totals 16 residues. With V trimmed by 5 bases and J by 2 bases, 8 bases remained unmatched. Germline CDR1 and CDR2: SEHNR and FQNEAQ (reference sequence). CDR3 sequence reads: CASSPDLGQGNYGYTF. The CDR3 nucleotides read TGTGCCAGCAGCCCCGACCTGGGACAGGGGAACTATGGCTACACCTTC.

The rearrangement uses TRBV25-1 and TRBJ1-6, with a possible D match to TRBD1 (6 bases). In germline, CDR1 is MGHDK, CDR2 SYGVNS. Trimming stripped 4 bases from V and 10 bases from J, with 14 bases between. This CDR3 comprises 14 residues. The CDR3 DNA sequence: TGTGCCAGCAGTGCCTCGGGGGGCGCCTCACCCCTCCACTTT. Translating it yields CASSASGGASPLHF.

The chain uses TRBV20-1 and TRBJ1-6, with TRBD1 identical over 9 bases. This CDR3 has 15 residues. Trimming at V came to 5 bases and at J to 8 bases, leaving 10 bases not matched to a gene. From germline, CDR1 is DFQATT and CDR2 SNEGSKA (reference sequence). The CDR3 nucleotides read TGCAGTGCTCGGTACAGGGGGCGAGTCGATTCACCCCTCCACTTT. It specifies CSARYRGRVDSPLHF.

This rearrangement joins TRBV5-6 to TRBJ1-2; D unresolved. The CDR3 length is 13 residues. Germline values: CDR1 SGHDT, CDR2 YYEEEE. Trimming stripped 2 bases from V and 3 bases from J, with 8 bases between. The CDR3 DNA is TGTGCCAGCAGCTTTCAGGTTCACTATGGCTACACCTTC. Protein: CASSFQVHYGYTF.

The CDR3 is CASSHPDSGVRGYTF. The CDR3 coding sequence is TGCGCCAGCAGCCACCCGGACAGCGGCGTACGAGGCTACACCTTC. The gene calls are TRBV4-1 and TRBJ1-2, with D possibly TRBD1 on 6 matching bases. This CDR3 has 15 residues. V gave up 3 bases and J gave up 8 bases, with 19 bases separating them. The germline CDR1 and CDR2 sequences are MGHRA and YSYEKL.

J is TRBJ1-1 and V is TRBV5-6, with TRBD1 identical over 8 bases. This CDR3 region has 14 residues. With V trimmed by 1 base and J by 3 bases, 2 bases remained unmatched. Germline V gene sequence: CDR1 SGHDT, CDR2 YYEEEE. The CDR3 DNA sequence: TGTGCCAGCAGCTTGACAGGGGGTTACACTGAAGCTTTCTTT. It specifies CASSLTGGYTEAFF.

CDR3 loop: CASSLWGAGGGQYF. The DNA for the CDR3 is TGTGCCAGCAGTTTATGGGGGGCTGGGGGCGGGCAGTACTTC. This chain links TRBV12-3 or TRBV12-4 with TRBJ2-7, with D possibly being TRBD1 or TRBD2 (6 bases each). The V and J ends lost 2 bases and 9 bases respectively, with 17 bases between them. This CDR3 has 14 residues.

J is TRBJ2-7 and V is TRBV7-2, with TRBD2 matching 11 bases. CDR1 is SGHTA, CDR2 FQGNSA, per germline. There are 19 residues in the CDR3. V was pared by 0 bases and J by 5 bases, with 15 bases of the junction left unmatched. The CDR3 DNA reads as TGTGCCAGCAGCTTAGCTTGGCTAGCGGGGGGCCCTGGCCTGGACGAGCAGTACTTC. Translated, it gives CASSLAWLAGGPGLDEQYF.

The chain carries TRBV30 and TRBJ1-5, with TRBD1 as a possible D gene (6 bases). Germline V CDR1 and CDR2: GTSNPN, SVGIG (reference sequence). V lost 3 bases and J 4 bases, leaving 16 bases between the germline ends. CDR3 length equals 15 residues. CDR3 nucleotide sequence: TGTGCCTGGAGAGAAAAGGGGGGGGAGAATCAGCCCCAGCATTTT. Its protein is CAWREKGGENQPQHF.

The chain joins TRBV24-1 to TRBJ1-2; a weak D match, TRBD1 (6 bases). CDR1 is KGHDR and CDR2 is SFDVKD in the germline V gene. V lost 4 bases to trimming and J lost 6 bases, with 11 bases between them. The CDR3 runs to 13 residues. The DNA of the CDR3 is TGTGCCACCAGTGACCCCAGGGGTGATGGCTACACCTTC. Its protein product is CATSDPRGDGYTF.

This chain links TRBV13 with TRBJ2-7; D remains unclear. CDR1 and CDR2 from the germline V gene are PRHDT and FYEKMQ (reference sequence). The CDR3 is 14 amino acids. V was shortened by 2 bases and J by 0 bases, with 8 bases between the two germline ends. The CDR3 region has the DNA TGTGCCAGCAGCTTACGAAGGGTCTCCTACGAGCAGTACTTC. It yields the protein CASSLRRVSYEQYF.

The J gene is TRBJ2-5, the V gene TRBV5-4; 13 bases map to TRBD2. V was clipped by 4 bases and J by 1 base; unmatched bases: 4. CDR3 length: 16 residues. CDR1 is SGHNT, CDR2 YYREEE, per germline (reference sequence). Here the CDR3 reads CASSAGTSGVQETQYF. DNA for the CDR3: TGTGCCAGCAGCGCCGGGACTAGCGGGGTCCAAGAGACCCAGTACTTC.

The V call is TRBV4-2, the J call TRBJ2-7; TRBD1 might be the D (6 bases). Germline lookup yields CDR1 LGHNA and CDR2 YNFKEQ. Trimming stripped 0 bases from V and 0 bases from J, with 21 bases between. CDR3 length: 19 amino acids. The CDR3 sequence is CASSQDSSIQGLLSYEQYF. The CDR3 nucleotides are TGTGCCAGCAGCCAAGATTCTAGTATACAGGGCCTCCTCTCCTACGAGCAGTACTTC.

The rearrangement joins TRBV4-1 to TRBJ2-6; D may be TRBD2 (5 bases). Trimming pared 3 bases from V and 3 bases from J, leaving 6 bases between. Per the germline V gene, CDR1 is MGHRA and CDR2 is YSYEKL. The CDR3 extends over 14 amino acids. The CDR3 DNA follows: TGCGCCAGCAGCCATGGAGGTGGGGCCAACGTCCTGACTTTC. Protein product: CASSHGGGANVLTF.

The V and J genes are TRBV28 and TRBJ2-3; 9 positions agree with TRBD2. CDR1 is MDHEN and CDR2 is SYDVKM in the germline V gene. The CDR3 contains 16 residues. V was pared by 4 bases and J by 5 bases, with 10 bases of the junction left unmatched. The CDR3 here is CASSSRRGLAIDTQYF. The CDR3, as DNA: TGTGCCAGCAGTTCCCGCCGAGGACTAGCGATAGATACGCAGTATTTT.

This rearrangement joins TRBV7-9 to TRBJ2-7, with TRBD1 matching 8 bases. CDR3 length equals 16 residues. Looked up from germline, CDR1 is SEHNR and CDR2 is FQNEAQ (reference sequence). V was clipped by 0 bases and J by 4 bases; unmatched bases: 8. The CDR3 protein is CASSLANRQGWYEQYF. CDR3 DNA sequence: TGTGCCAGCAGCTTAGCGAACCGACAGGGGTGGTACGAGCAGTACTTC. Combining the CDR3 with reference TRBV7-9 and TRBJ2-7 gives the whole variable domain DTGVSQNPRHKITKRGQNVTFRCDPISEHNRLYWYRQTLGQGPEFLTYFQNEAQLEKSRLLSDRFSAERPKGSFSTLEIQRTEQGDSAMYLCASSLANRQGWYEQYFGPGTRLTVT.

J is TRBJ1-4 and V is TRBV29-1; D might be TRBD1 (5 bases). Trimming removed 4 bases at V and 7 bases at J, with 19 bases between. CDR3 length: 15 amino acids. CDR1 and CDR2 (germline): SQVTM, ANQGSEA. Here the CDR3 DNA reads TGCAGCGTTGGTATGGTCGGCGGGGGTGGTGAAAAACTGTTTTTT. Amino acids: CSVGMVGGGGEKLFF.

J is TRBJ2-7 and V is TRBV20-1, with 8 bases lining up with TRBD2. Germline trimming cut 4 bases from V and 0 bases from J; bases unmatched to any gene: 5. Germline CDR1 and CDR2: DFQATT and SNEGSKA (reference sequence). The CDR3 has 14 residues. CDR3 sequence (DNA): TGCAGTGCTAAAAGCGGGGGCGACTCCTACGAGCAGTACTTC. Translating it yields CSAKSGGDSYEQYF.

This chain connects TRBV30 to TRBJ2-5; the D is unclear. V was shortened by 8 bases and J by 2 bases, with 12 bases between the two germline ends. This CDR3 spans 12 amino acids. Per the germline V gene, CDR1 is GTSNPN and CDR2 is SVGIG (reference sequence). This CDR3 reads CAAYVKQETQYF. The CDR3 bases are TGTGCCGCCTACGTGAAACAAGAGACCCAGTACTTC.

The V gene is TRBV15, the J gene TRBJ2-1; the D gene is possibly TRBD2 (6 bases). The CDR3 totals 16 residues. V lost 3 bases and J 1 base, leaving 13 bases between the germline ends. Germline assignment: CDR1 LNHNV and CDR2 YYDKDF (reference sequence). The CDR3, as DNA: TGTGCCACCAGCAGTTTGGACGGGACTTCCTACAATGAGCAGTTCTTC. It specifies CATSSLDGTSYNEQFF.

The chain joins TRBV5-4 to TRBJ2-7; no clear D. V shed 2 bases and J shed 3 bases, with 9 bases lying between them. This CDR3 has 13 residues. Germline CDR1 SGHNT, CDR2 YYREEE (reference sequence). CDR3 in DNA: TGTGCCAGCAGCTTCAAGGTCAACTACGAGCAGTACTTC. Translating gives CASSFKVNYEQYF.

V gene TRBV29-1 combines with J gene TRBJ1-1; 9 bases map to TRBD1. The trim removed 6 bases at V and 3 bases at J, leaving 5 bases unmatched. The germline gives CDR1 SQVTM, CDR2 ANQGSEA. The CDR3 runs to 13 residues. The CDR3 DNA reads as TGCAGCGTAGGGACAGGGACTGACACTGAAGCTTTCTTT. Translating it yields CSVGTGTDTEAFF.

A single count supports this clonotype. The chain combines TRBV5-1 with TRBJ2-7; unclear D gene. The CDR3 loop spans 15 amino acids. Trimming removed 0 bases from V and 4 bases from J, with 14 bases in between. Germline V gene lookup returns CDR1 SGHRS and CDR2 YFSETQ. The CDR3 is CASSLAEDSRYEQYF. The CDR3, as DNA: TGCGCCAGCAGCTTGGCCGAGGATTCTCGTTACGAGCAGTACTTC.

The chain employs TRBV14 and TRBJ2-1; 7 bases align to TRBD2. The germline V gene encodes CDR1 SGHDN and CDR2 FVKESK. The CDR3 contains 16 residues. The trim removed 4 bases at V and 0 bases at J, leaving 6 bases unmatched. CDR3 sequence (DNA): TGTGCCAGCAGCCCCATCGGGACTACCTCCTACAATGAGCAGTTCTTC. Residues: CASSPIGTTSYNEQFF.

The chain carries TRBV20-1 and TRBJ2-5; 9 bases fit TRBD2. Germline assignment: CDR1 DFQATT and CDR2 SNEGSKA (reference sequence). The CDR3 totals 13 residues. The V segment lost 4 bases and the J segment 1 base; nucleotides outside the gene matches: 1. Here the CDR3 DNA reads TGCAGTGCTAAGCGGGGGGCCCAAGAGACCCAGTACTTC. As protein: CSAKRGAQETQYF.

CDR3 nucleotides: TGTGCCAGCAGGCAACAGGGAACCAACGTCCTGACTTTC. This encodes CASRQQGTNVLTF. The genes are TRBV27 and TRBJ2-6; possibly TRBD1 for D (6 bases). The CDR3 totals 13 residues. Germline V gives CDR1 MNHEY, CDR2 SMNVEV (reference sequence). V dropped 6 bases and J dropped 8 bases, with 11 bases sitting between them.

V is TRBV7-2 and J is TRBJ1-6; the D is unclear. The CDR3 sequence is 14 residues long. Trimming stripped 2 bases from V and 6 bases from J, with 8 bases between. CDR1 SGHTA and CDR2 FQGNSA come from the germline V gene. The CDR3 DNA is TGTGCCAGCAGCTTAACGTGGGTTAATTCACCCCTCCACTTT. This encodes CASSLTWVNSPLHF. Using reference TRBV7-2 and TRBJ1-6 for the parts outside the CDR3, the full variable domain is GAGVSQSPSNKVTEKGKDVELRCDPISGHTALYWYRQSLGQGLEFLIYFQGNSAPDKSGLPSDRFSAERTGGSVSTLTIQRTQQEDSAVYLCASSLTWVNSPLHFGNGTRLTVT.